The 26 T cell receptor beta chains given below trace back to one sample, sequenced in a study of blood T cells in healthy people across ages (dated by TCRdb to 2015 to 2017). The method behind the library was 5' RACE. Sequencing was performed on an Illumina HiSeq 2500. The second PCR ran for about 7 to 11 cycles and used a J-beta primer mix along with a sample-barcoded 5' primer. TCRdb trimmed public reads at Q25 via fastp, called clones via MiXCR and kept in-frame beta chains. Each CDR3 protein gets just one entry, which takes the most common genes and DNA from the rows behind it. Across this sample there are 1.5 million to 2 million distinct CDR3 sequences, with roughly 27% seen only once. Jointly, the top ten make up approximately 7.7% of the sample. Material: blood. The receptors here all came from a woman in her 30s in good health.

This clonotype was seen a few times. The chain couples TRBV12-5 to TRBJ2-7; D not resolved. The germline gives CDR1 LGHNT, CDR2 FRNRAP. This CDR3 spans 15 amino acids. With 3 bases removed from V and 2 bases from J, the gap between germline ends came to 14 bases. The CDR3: CASGLELGSAYEQYF. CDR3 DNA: TGTGCTAGTGGTTTAGAATTGGGATCTGCCTACGAGCAGTACTTC.

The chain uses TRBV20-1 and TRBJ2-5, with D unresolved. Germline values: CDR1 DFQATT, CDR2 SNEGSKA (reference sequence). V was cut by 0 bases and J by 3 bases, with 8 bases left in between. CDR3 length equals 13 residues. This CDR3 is CSARDGREETQYF. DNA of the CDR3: TGCAGTGCTAGAGATGGCAGAGAAGAGACCCAGTACTTC.

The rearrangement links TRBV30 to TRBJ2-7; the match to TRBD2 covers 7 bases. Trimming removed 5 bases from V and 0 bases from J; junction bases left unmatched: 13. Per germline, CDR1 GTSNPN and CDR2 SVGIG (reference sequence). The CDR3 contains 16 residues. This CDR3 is CAWARVSGRSSYEQYF. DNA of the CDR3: TGTGCCTGGGCTCGGGTTAGCGGGCGGAGCTCCTACGAGCAGTACTTC.

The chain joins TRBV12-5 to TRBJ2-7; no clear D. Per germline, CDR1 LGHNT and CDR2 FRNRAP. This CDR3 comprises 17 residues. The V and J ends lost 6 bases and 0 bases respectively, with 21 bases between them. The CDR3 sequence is CASGFFLPNISSYEQYF. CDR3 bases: TGTGCTAGTGGCTTCTTCCTCCCGAACATCAGCTCCTACGAGCAGTACTTC.

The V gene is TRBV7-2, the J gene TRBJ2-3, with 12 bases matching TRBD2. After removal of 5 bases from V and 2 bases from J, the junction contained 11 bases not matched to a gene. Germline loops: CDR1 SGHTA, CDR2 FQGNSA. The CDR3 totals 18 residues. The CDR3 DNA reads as TGTGCCAGCAGCGTACTAGCGGGAGGCTCCTTGCTCACAGATACGCAGTATTTT. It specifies CASSVLAGGSLLTDTQYF.

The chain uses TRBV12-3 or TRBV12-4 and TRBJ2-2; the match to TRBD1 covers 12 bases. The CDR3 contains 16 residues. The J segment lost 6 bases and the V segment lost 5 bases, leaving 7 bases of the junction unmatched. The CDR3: CASSPWDRGRSGELFF. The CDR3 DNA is TGTGCCAGCAGTCCCTGGGACAGGGGGCGTTCCGGGGAGCTGTTTTTT.

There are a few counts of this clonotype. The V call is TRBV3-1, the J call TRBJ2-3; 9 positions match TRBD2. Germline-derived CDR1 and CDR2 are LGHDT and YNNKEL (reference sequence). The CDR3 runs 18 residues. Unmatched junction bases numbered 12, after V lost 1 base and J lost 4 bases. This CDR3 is CASSQVEGRGGSPDTQYF. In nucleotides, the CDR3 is TGTGCCAGCAGCCAAGTCGAGGGGCGGGGGGGCTCCCCAGATACGCAGTATTTT.

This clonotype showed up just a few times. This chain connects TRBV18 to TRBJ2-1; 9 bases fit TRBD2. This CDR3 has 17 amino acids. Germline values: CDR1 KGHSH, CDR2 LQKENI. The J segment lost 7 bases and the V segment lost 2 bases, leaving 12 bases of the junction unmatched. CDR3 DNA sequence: TGTGCCAGCTCACCATTCTCTACTAGCGGGTGGTTAAATGAGCAGTTCTTC. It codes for CASSPFSTSGWLNEQFF.

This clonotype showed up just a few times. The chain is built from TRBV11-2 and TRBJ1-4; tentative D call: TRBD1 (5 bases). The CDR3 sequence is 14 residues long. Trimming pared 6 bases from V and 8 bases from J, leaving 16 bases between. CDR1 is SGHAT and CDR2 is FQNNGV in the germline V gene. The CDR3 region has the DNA TGTGCCAGCAGTGGTCGCGGGGCAGTGGAAAAACTGTTTTTT. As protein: CASSGRGAVEKLFF.

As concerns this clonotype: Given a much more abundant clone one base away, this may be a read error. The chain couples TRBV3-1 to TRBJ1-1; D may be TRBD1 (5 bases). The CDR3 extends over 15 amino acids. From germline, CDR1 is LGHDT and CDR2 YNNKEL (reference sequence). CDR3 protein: CASNQAALGDTEAFF. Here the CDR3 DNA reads TGTGCCAGCAACCAAGCAGCCCTAGGGGACACTGAAGCTTTCTTT.

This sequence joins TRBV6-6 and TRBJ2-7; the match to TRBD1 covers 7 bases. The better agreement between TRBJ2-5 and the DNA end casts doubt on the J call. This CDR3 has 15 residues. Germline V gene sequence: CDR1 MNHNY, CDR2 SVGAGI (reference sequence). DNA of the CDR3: TGTGCCAGCAGTTCGCCGACAGGGAAGGGGGAGACCCAGTACTTC. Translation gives CASSSPTGKGETQYF.

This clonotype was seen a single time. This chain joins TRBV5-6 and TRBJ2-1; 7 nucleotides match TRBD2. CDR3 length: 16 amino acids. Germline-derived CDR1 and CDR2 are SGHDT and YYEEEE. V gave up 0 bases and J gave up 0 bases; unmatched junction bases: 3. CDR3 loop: CASSLGDYLSYNEQFF. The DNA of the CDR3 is TGTGCCAGCAGCTTGGGGGACTACCTCTCCTACAATGAGCAGTTCTTC.

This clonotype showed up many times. The CDR3 coding sequence is TGTGCCAGCAGCGAGACGGACAGGGGGCGGAATGAGCAGTTCTTC. It yields the protein CASSETDRGRNEQFF. The V and J genes are TRBV7-7 and TRBJ2-1, with 11 nucleotides matching TRBD1. The CDR3 contains 15 residues. CDR1 is SSHAT, CDR2 FNYEAQ, per germline (reference sequence). The trim removed 5 bases at V and 7 bases at J, leaving 7 bases unmatched.

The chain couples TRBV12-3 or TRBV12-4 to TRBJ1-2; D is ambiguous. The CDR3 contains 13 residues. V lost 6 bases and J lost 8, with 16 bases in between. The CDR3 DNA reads TGTGCCAGCAGCCCGGACGGGGTCCGAGGCTACACCTTC. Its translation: CASSPDGVRGYTF.

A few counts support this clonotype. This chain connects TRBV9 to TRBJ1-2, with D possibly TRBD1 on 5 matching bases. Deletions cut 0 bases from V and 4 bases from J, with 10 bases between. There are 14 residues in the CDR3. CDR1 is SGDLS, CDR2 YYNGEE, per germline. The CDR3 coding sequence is TGTGCCAGCAGCGTAGTTGCGGGGCCCTATGGCTACACCTTC. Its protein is CASSVVAGPYGYTF.

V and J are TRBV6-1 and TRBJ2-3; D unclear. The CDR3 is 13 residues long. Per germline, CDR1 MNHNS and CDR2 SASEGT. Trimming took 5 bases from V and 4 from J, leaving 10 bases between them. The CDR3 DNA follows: TGTGCCAGCAGTCCCACGAGACCAGATACGCAGTATTTT. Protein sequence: CASSPTRPDTQYF.

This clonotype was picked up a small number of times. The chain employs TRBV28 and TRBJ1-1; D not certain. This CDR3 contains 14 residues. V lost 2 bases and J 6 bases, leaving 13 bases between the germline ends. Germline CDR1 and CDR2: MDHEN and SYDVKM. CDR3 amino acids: CASSLPSLGSEAFF. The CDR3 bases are TGTGCCAGCAGTTTACCTTCCCTAGGCTCTGAAGCTTTCTTT. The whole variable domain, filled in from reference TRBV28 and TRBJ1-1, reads DVKVTQSSRYLVKRTGEKVFLECVQDMDHENMFWYRQDPGLGLRLIYFSYDVKMKEKGDIPEGYSVSREKKERFSLILESASTNQTSMYLCASSLPSLGSEAFFGQGTRLTVV.

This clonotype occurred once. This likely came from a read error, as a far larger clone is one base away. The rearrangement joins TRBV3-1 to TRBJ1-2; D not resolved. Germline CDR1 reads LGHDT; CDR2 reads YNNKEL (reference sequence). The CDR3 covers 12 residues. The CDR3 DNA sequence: TGTGCCTGCAGTCGACGGAACTATGGCTACACCTTC. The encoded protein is CACSRRNYGYTF.

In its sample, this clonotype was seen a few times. CDR3 region: CATSRKTGTATYEQYF. DNA for the CDR3: TGTGCCACCAGCAGAAAGACCGGGACAGCAACCTACGAGCAGTACTTC. The rearrangement joins TRBV15 to TRBJ2-7; 7 bases line up with TRBD1. This CDR3 is 16 amino acids long. V trimming: 2 bases; J trimming: 2 bases; junction bases outside the gene matches: 9. Per the germline V gene, CDR1 is LNHNV and CDR2 is YYDKDF (reference sequence).

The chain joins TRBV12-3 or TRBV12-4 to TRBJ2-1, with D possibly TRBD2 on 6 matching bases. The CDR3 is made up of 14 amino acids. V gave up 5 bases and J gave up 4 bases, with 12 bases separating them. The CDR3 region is CASSGRMVYNEQFF. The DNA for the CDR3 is TGTGCCAGCAGTGGGAGGATGGTATACAATGAGCAGTTCTTC.

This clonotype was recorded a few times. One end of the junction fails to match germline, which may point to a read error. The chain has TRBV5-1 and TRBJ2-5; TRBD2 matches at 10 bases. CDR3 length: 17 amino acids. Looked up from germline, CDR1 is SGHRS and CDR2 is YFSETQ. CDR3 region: CAGSSSQRGGRVETQYF. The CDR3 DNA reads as TGCGCCGGCAGCTCGTCCCAGCGGGGGGGCCGTGTCGAGACCCAGTACTTC.

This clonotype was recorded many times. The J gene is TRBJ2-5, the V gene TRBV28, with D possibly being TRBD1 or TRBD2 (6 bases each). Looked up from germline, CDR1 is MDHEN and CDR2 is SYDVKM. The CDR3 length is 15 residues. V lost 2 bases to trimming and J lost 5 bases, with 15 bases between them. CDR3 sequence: CASSLRGGREETQYF. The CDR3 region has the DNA TGTGCCAGCAGTTTACGAGGGGGGCGCGAGGAGACCCAGTACTTC.

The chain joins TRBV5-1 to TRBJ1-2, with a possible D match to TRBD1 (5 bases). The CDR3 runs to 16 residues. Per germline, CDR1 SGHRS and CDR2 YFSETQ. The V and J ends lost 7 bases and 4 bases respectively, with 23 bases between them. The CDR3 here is CASGSEVQGGLYGYTF. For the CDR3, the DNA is TGCGCCAGCGGCTCTGAGGTGCAGGGCGGACTCTATGGCTACACCTTC.

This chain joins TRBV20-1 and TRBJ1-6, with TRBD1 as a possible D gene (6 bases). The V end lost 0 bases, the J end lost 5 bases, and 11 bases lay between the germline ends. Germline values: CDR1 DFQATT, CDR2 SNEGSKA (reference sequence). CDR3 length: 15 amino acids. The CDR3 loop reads CSARERQANNSPLHF. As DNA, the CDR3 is TGCAGTGCTAGAGAGCGACAGGCTAATAATTCACCCCTCCACTTT.

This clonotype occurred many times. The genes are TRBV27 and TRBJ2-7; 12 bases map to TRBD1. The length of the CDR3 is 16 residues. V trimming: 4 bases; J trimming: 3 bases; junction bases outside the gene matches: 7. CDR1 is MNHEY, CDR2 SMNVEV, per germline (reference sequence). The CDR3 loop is CASSSGQGASFYEQYF. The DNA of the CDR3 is TGTGCCAGCAGTTCGGGACAGGGGGCCTCCTTCTACGAGCAGTACTTC.

The CDR3: CASSSPGGLAESSYEQYF. DNA of the CDR3: TGTGCCAGCAGCTCCCCCGGAGGGCTAGCGGAGAGCTCCTACGAGCAGTACTTC. The V gene is TRBV3-1, the J gene TRBJ2-7; TRBD2 agrees at 7 bases. This CDR3 has 18 residues. Germline loops: CDR1 LGHDT, CDR2 YNNKEL (reference sequence). The junction had 16 bases not matched to a gene; V was cut back by 5 bases and J by 0 bases.